The 9 T cell receptor beta chains reported below all come from one sample, sequenced in a study of cytomegalovirus exposure and HLA in healthy donors. The PCR had 60 Vbeta and 13 Jbeta primers. The protocol was immunoSEQ multiplex PCR, while the TCRdb copy is restricted to in-frame clones and leaves out a portion. Among some 270,000 clones listed, 80% to 95% were seen once. Material for sequencing was PBMCs. The receptors derive from a girl aged 2-15 years in good health and CMV-seronegative.

This chain uses TRBV9 with TRBJ2-6; weak D call: TRBD1 (5 bases). The CDR3 runs to 18 residues. Trimming took 2 bases from V and 2 from J, leaving 17 bases between them. Germline-derived CDR1 and CDR2 are SGDLS and YYNGEE. The DNA of the CDR3 is TGTGCCAGCAGCGTCGAAACAGGTTCCACCGCTGGGGCCAACGTCCTGACTTTC. The encoded protein is CASSVETGSTAGANVLTF. The full variable domain, its missing parts supplied by reference TRBV9 and TRBJ2-6, is DSGVTQTPKHLITATGQRVTLRCSPRSGDLSVYWYQQSLDQGLQFLIQYYNGEERAKGNILERFSAQQFPDLHSELNLSSLELGDSALYFCASSVETGSTAGANVLTFGAGSRLTVL.

The chain employs TRBV29-1 and TRBJ1-5, with a tentative D call TRBD1 (6 bases). Germline CDR1 reads SQVTM; CDR2 reads ANQGSEA. V was clipped by 7 bases and J by 3 bases, with 16 bases between them. The CDR3 spans 14 residues. The CDR3 loop is CSARGGTDNQPQHF. The CDR3 nucleotides read TGCAGCGCCAGGGGTGGTACGGACAATCAGCCCCAGCATTTT. The whole variable domain, remainder taken from reference TRBV29-1 and TRBJ1-5, is SAVISQKPSRDICQRGTSLTIQCQVDSQVTMMFWYRQQPGQSLTLIATANQGSEATYESGFVIDKFPISRPNLTFSTLTVSNMSPEDSSIYLCSARGGTDNQPQHFGDGTRLSIL.

For the CDR3, the DNA is TGTGCCAGCAGCCGCGGGGAAGAGACCCAGTACTTC. Protein: CASSRGEETQYF. The chain employs TRBV4-2 and TRBJ2-5, with D tentatively TRBD2 (6 bases). This CDR3 has 12 amino acids. Trimming shortened V by 4 bases and J by 3 bases, and 6 bases separated the two germline ends. Germline CDR1 LGHNA, CDR2 YNFKEQ.

V usage is TRBV19 and J usage is TRBJ1-1; possible D gene TRBD1, 5 bases. This CDR3 is 14 amino acids long. Trimming shortened V by 7 bases and J by 5 bases, and 17 bases separated the two germline ends. Germline CDR1 is LNHDA and CDR2 is SQIVND (reference sequence). CDR3 nucleotides: TGTGCCAGTACCCCGGGGGGGGTGAGGACTGAAGCTTTCTTT. The encoded protein is CASTPGGVRTEAFF. Combining the CDR3 with reference TRBV19 and TRBJ1-1 gives the whole variable domain DGGITQSPKYLFRKEGQNVTLSCEQNLNHDAMYWYRQDPGQGLRLIYYSQIVNDFQKGDIAEGYSVSREKKESFPLTVTSAQKNPTAFYLCASTPGGVRTEAFFGQGTRLTVV.

The chain uses TRBV7-6 and TRBJ1-1, with D tentatively TRBD1 (5 bases). CDR1 SGHVS and CDR2 FNYEAQ come from the germline V gene. The CDR3 extends over 13 amino acids. Trimming stripped 3 bases from V and 7 bases from J, with 12 bases between. The CDR3: CASSFGGGNEAFF. Written as DNA, the CDR3 is TGTGCCAGCAGCTTCGGGGGGGGAAATGAAGCTTTCTTT.

V and J are TRBV19 and TRBJ1-5; 9 bases are shared with TRBD1. CDR1 and CDR2 (germline): LNHDA, SQIVND (reference sequence). With V trimmed by 6 bases and J by 6 bases, 9 bases remained unmatched. The CDR3 covers 15 residues. CDR3 in amino acids: CASSTGTGLGQPQHF. The DNA for the CDR3 is TGTGCCAGTAGCACCGGGACAGGGCTGGGTCAGCCCCAGCATTTT.

The rearrangement links TRBV29-1 to TRBJ1-1; no reliable D call. This CDR3 is 12 amino acids long. The ends were cut back, 7 bases at V and 1 base at J, with 10 bases in the middle. From germline, CDR1 is SQVTM and CDR2 ANQGSEA. The DNA of the CDR3 is TGCAGCGCTGGGTCGGGGAACACTGAAGCTTTCTTT. Its translation is CSAGSGNTEAFF. The variable domain in full, completed from reference TRBV29-1 and TRBJ1-1, reads SAVISQKPSRDICQRGTSLTIQCQVDSQVTMMFWYRQQPGQSLTLIATANQGSEATYESGFVIDKFPISRPNLTFSTLTVSNMSPEDSSIYLCSAGSGNTEAFFGQGTRLTVV.

Comments on this clone: Compared with germline, one end of the junction differs, possibly owing to a read error. The V and J genes are TRBV7-9 and TRBJ1-2; 10 nucleotides match TRBD1. The V gene's germline CDR1 is SEHNR and CDR2 FQNEAQ (reference sequence). This CDR3 is 13 amino acids long. In DNA form, the CDR3 reads TGTTCCAGCAGCGATGGACAGGGGGATGGCTACACCTTC. Amino acid sequence: CSSSDGQGDGYTF.

The rearrangement links TRBV19 to TRBJ1-1; 10 nucleotides match TRBD1. The CDR3 totals 14 residues. The J segment lost 5 bases and the V segment lost 3 bases, leaving 3 bases of the junction unmatched. CDR1 and CDR2 (germline): LNHDA, SQIVND (reference sequence). The CDR3 reads CASSMTGGWTEAFF. The CDR3 coding sequence is TGTGCCAGTAGTATGACAGGGGGCTGGACTGAAGCTTTCTTT. Based on the CDR3 plus reference TRBV19 and TRBJ1-1, the full variable domain is DGGITQSPKYLFRKEGQNVTLSCEQNLNHDAMYWYRQDPGQGLRLIYYSQIVNDFQKGDIAEGYSVSREKKESFPLTVTSAQKNPTAFYLCASSMTGGWTEAFFGQGTRLTVV.